This TCR beta chain emerged from a study of sequential checkpoint blockade in melanoma. Study-level background: Patients were randomized 1:1 to nivolumab-then-ipilimumab or ipilimumab-then-nivolumab first-line.

V shed 4 bases and J 5 bases; nucleotides not matched to a gene: 7. The CDR3 spans 14 residues. CDR1 and CDR2 (germline): SGHDT, YYEEEE. This sample's treatment: randomized to nivolumab then ipilimumab (arm A) or the reverse (arm B). Data came from immunoSEQ multiplex PCR; TCRdb stores just in-frame clones and leaves some out. This sample has 15,000 to 20,000 clones, with 70% to 80% found just once. Specimen: CD8+ T cells sorted from blood (inferred from file names), collected from a patient given nivolumab and ipilimumab in sequence. The chain couples TRBV5-6 to TRBJ2-7, with 9 bases fitting TRBD1. The sequence was collected from a human donor with melanoma. Here the CDR3 DNA reads TGTGCCAGCAGCCCTAGGACAGGGGCACACGAGCAGTACTTC. Translated: CASSPRTGAHEQYF.